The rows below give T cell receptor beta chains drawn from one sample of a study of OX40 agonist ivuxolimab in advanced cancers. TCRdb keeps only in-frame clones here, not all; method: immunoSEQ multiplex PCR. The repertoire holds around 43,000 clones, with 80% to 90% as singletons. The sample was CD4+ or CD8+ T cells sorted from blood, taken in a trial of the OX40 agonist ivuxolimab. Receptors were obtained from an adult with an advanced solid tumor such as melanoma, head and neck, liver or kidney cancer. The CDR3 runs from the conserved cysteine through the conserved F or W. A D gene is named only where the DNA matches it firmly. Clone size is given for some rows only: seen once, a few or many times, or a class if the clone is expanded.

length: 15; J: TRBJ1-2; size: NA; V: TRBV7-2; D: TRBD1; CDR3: CASSASGTGIFGYTF; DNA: TGTGCCAGCAGCGCCTCCGGGACAGGAATTTTTGGCTACACCTTC
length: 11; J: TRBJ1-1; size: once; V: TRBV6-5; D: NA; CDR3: CASSYGTEAFF; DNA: TGTGCCAGCAGTTACGGGACTGAAGCTTTCTTT
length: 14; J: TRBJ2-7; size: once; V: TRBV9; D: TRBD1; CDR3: CASSVVTGAYEQYF; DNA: TGTGCCAGCAGCGTAGTAACAGGGGCCTACGAGCAGTACTTC
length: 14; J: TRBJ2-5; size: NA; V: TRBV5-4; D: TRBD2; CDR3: CASSGRGEQETQYF; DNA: TGTGCCAGCAGCGGACGGGGGGAGCAAGAGACCCAGTACTTC
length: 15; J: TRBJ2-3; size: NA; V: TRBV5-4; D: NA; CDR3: CASSLTGNPGDTQYF; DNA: TGTGCCAGCAGCTTGACGGGGAACCCCGGGGATACGCAGTATTTT
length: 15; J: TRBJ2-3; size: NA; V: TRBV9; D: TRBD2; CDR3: CASSRGGSYTDTQYF; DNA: TGTGCCAGCAGCCGGGGGGGGTCCTACACAGATACGCAGTATTTT
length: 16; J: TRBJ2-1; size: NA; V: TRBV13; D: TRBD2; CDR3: CASSPAGTSGNNEQFF; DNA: TGTGCCAGCAGCCCCGCTGGGACTAGCGGAAACAATGAGCAGTTCTTC
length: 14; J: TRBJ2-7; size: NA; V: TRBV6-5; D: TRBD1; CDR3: CASNGDRTPYEQYF; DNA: TGTGCCAGCAACGGGGACAGGACCCCCTACGAGCAGTACTTC
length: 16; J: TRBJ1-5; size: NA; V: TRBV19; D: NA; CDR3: CASSPEGFDSNQPQHF; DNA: TGTGCCAGTAGTCCCGAGGGCTTCGATAGCAATCAGCCCCAGCATTTT
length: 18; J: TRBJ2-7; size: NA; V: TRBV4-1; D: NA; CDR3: CASSQDRQKTSRSYEQYF; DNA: TGCGCCAGCAGCCAAGATAGACAGAAAACATCAAGATCCTACGAGCAGTACTTC
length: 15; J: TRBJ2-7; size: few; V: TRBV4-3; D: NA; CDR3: CASSQDIGRIYEQYF; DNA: TGCGCCAGCAGCCAAGACATCGGACGAATCTACGAGCAGTACTTC
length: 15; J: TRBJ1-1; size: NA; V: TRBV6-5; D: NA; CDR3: CASSYSSTGHTEAFF; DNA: TGTGCCAGCAGTTACTCGTCGACAGGACACACTGAAGCTTTCTTT
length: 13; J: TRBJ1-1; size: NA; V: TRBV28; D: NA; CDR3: CASSFTGRPEAFF; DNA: TGTGCCAGCAGTTTCACAGGGAGACCTGAAGCTTTCTTT
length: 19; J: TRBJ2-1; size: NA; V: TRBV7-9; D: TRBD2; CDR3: CASSFSRGLAGGRGDEQFF; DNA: TGTGCCAGCAGCTTTAGTAGAGGTCTAGCGGGAGGCCGGGGAGATGAGCAGTTCTTC
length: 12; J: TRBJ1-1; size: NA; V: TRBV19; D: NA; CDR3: CASSLQGFEAFF; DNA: TGTGCCAGTAGTCTCCAGGGCTTTGAAGCTTTCTTT
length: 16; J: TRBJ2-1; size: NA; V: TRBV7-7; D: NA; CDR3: CASHTGKPVRSNEQFF; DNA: TGTGCTAGCCATACCGGGAAGCCCGTGCGCAGCAATGAGCAGTTCTTC
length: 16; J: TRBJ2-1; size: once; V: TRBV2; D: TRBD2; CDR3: CASSEGLAGSYNEQFF; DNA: TGTGCCAGCAGTGAGGGACTAGCAGGCTCCTACAATGAGCAGTTCTTC
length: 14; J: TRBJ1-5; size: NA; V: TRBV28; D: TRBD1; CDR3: CASSSTGAGQPQHF; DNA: TGTGCCAGCAGTTCGACAGGGGCAGGGCAGCCCCAGCATTTT
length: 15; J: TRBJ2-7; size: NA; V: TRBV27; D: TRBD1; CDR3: CASSLFWQGAFEQYF; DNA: TGTGCCAGCAGTTTATTTTGGCAGGGGGCTTTCGAGCAGTACTTC
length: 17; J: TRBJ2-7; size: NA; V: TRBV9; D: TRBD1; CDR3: CASSVDLGTGYSYEQYF; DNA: TGTGCCAGCAGCGTAGATCTTGGGACAGGGTACTCCTACGAGCAGTACTTC
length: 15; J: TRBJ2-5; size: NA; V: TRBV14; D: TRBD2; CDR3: CASSQVAGEAETQYF; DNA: TGTGCCAGCAGCCAAGTAGCGGGAGAGGCTGAGACCCAGTACTTC
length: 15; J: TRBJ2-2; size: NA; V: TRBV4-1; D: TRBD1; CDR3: CASSRGQGNTGELFF; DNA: TGCGCCAGCAGCCGGGGACAGGGTAACACCGGGGAGCTGTTTTTT
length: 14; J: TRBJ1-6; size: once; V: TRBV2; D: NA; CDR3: CASSSGQYNSPLHF; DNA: TGTGCCAGCAGTTCAGGACAGTATAATTCACCCCTCCACTTT
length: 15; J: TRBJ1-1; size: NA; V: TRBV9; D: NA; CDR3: CASSGGQKMNTEAFF; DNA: TGTGCCAGCAGCGGAGGACAGAAGATGAACACTGAAGCTTTCTTT
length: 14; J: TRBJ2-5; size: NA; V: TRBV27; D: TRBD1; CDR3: CASSFDRGRETQYF; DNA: TGTGCCAGCAGTTTTGACAGGGGGCGAGAGACCCAGTACTTC
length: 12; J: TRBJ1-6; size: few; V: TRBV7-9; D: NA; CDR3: CASTEDNSPLHF; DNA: TGTGCCAGCACCGAGGATAATTCACCCCTCCACTTT
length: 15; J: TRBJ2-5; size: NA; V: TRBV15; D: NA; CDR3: CATSREGRRTGGQYF; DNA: TGTGCCACCAGCAGAGAGGGTCGTCGAACCGGGGGCCAGTACTTC
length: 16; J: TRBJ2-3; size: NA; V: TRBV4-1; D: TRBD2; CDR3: CASSSTAGGSTDTQYF; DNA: TGCGCCAGCAGCTCGACGGCGGGAGGAAGCACAGATACGCAGTATTTT
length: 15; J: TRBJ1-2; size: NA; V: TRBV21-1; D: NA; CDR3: CASSKGEQGRNGYTF; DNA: TGTGCCAGCAGCAAAGGAGAGCAGGGGCGTAATGGCTACACCTTC
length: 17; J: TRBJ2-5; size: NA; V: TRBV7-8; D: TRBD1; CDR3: CASSDTGQGVSQETQYF; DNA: TGTGCCAGCAGCGATACGGGACAGGGGGTCTCACAAGAGACCCAGTACTTC
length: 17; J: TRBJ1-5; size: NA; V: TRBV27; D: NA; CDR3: CASSLYSGGRSNQPQHF; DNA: TGTGCCAGCAGTTTATACTCGGGAGGGAGGAGCAATCAGCCCCAGCATTTT
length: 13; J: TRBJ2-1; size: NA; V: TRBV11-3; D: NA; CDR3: CASSLSGPYEQFF; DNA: TGTGCCAGCAGCCTCTCGGGTCCATATGAGCAGTTCTTC
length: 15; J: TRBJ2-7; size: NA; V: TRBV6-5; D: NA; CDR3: CASSYGSGIVYEQYF; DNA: TGTGCCAGCAGTTACGGGTCAGGGATTGTCTACGAGCAGTACTTC
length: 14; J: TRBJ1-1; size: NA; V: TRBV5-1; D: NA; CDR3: CASSLEGISTEAFF; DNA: TGCGCCAGCAGCTTGGAGGGGATCTCCACTGAAGCTTTCTTT
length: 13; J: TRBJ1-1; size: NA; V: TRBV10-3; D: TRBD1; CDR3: CAISDDRATEAFF; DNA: TGTGCCATCAGTGACGACAGGGCCACTGAAGCTTTCTTT
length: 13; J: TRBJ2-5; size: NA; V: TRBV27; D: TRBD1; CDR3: CASMNRGEETQYF; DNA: TGTGCCAGCATGAACAGGGGGGAAGAGACCCAGTACTTC
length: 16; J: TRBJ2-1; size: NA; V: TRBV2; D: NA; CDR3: CASRDAADFEGNEQFF; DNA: TGTGCCAGCAGGGATGCAGCGGACTTTGAGGGCAATGAGCAGTTCTTC
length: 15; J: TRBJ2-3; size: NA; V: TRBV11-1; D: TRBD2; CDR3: CASTLWASGEDTQYF; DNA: TGTGCCAGCACCCTTTGGGCTAGCGGGGAAGATACGCAGTATTTT
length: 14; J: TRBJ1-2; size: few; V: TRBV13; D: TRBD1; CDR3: CASSLNRGFYGYTF; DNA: TGTGCCAGCAGCTTAAACAGGGGATTCTATGGCTACACCTTC
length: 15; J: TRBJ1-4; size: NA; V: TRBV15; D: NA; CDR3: CATSSLAPTNEKLFF; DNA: TGTGCCACCAGCAGCCTTGCACCAACTAATGAAAAACTGTTTTTT
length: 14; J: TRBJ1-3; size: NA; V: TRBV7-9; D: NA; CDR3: CASSLADPGNTIYF; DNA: TGTGCCAGCAGCTTAGCTGACCCAGGAAACACCATATATTTT
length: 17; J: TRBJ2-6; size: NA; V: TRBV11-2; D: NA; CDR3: CASRAPGHLSGANVLTF; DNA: TGTGCCAGCAGGGCCCCGGGACACCTCTCTGGGGCCAACGTCCTGACTTTC
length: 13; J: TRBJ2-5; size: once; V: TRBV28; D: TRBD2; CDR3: CASSLTGGETQYF; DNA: TGTGCCAGCAGTTTAACGGGGGGAGAGACCCAGTACTTC
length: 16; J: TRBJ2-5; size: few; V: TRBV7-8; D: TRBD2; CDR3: CASSPGLAGNGETQYF; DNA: TGTGCCAGCAGCCCTGGACTAGCGGGGAACGGAGAGACCCAGTACTTC
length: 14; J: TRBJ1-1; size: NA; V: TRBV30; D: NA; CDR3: CAWGFSRGNTEAFF; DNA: TGTGCCTGGGGGTTCAGCAGGGGGAACACTGAAGCTTTCTTT
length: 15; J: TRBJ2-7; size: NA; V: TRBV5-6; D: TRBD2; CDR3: CASSLLSGRVYEQYF; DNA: TGTGCCAGCAGCTTACTAAGCGGGAGGGTCTACGAGCAGTACTTC
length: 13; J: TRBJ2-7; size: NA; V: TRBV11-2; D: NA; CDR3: CASSLGYSYEQYF; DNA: TGTGCCAGCAGCTTAGGATACTCCTACGAGCAGTACTTC
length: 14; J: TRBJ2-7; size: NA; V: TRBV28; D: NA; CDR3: CASSLESGGYEQYF; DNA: TGTGCCAGCAGTTTAGAAAGTGGGGGCTACGAGCAGTACTTC
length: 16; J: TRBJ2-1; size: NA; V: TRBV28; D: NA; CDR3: CASSFALGVPYNEQFF; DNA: TGTGCCAGCAGTTTCGCGCTCGGAGTTCCCTACAATGAGCAGTTCTTC
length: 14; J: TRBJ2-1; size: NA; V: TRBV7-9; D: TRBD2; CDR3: CASSIPGLALEQFF; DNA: TGTGCCAGCAGCATACCGGGACTAGCGCTTGAGCAGTTCTTC
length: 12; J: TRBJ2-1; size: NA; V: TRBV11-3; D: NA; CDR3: CASSKEGRAVFF; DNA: TGTGCCAGCAGCAAAGAGGGTCGGGCGGTGTTCTTC
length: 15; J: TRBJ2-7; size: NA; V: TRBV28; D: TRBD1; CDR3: CASSLRQGRSYEQYF; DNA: TGTGCCAGCAGTTTGCGACAGGGTCGGTCCTACGAGCAGTACTTC
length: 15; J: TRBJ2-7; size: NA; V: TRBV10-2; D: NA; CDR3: CASSISSATSYEQYF; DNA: TGCGCCAGCAGTATTTCTAGCGCAACTTCCTACGAGCAGTACTTC
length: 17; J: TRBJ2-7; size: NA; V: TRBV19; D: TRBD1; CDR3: CASSDISGTGGSYEQYF; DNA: TGTGCCAGTAGTGATATTTCCGGGACAGGGGGCTCCTACGAGCAGTACTTC